This T cell receptor (beta chain) was documented in a study of cytomegalovirus exposure and HLA in healthy donors. About the research overall: Within the Caucasian-associated ancestry cluster were around 80% of the approximately 370 genotyped donors. Study results and caveats: According to the study, around 160 TCR beta chains were cytomegalovirus-associated. In a later analysis, across HLA loci, associated TCR counts were highest for DRB1, lowest for HLA-C.

The CDR3 extends over 15 amino acids. J lost 1 base, V lost 5 bases, and 6 bases had no gene match. Germline V gene lookup returns CDR1 SGHVS and CDR2 FNYEAQ. The primer mix had 60 Vbeta and 13 Jbeta primers. Profiled with immunoSEQ multiplex PCR; TCRdb holds only in-frame clones, not every one. The table shows tens of thousands of clones, with 72% occurring only once. Each of the donors was a healthy bone marrow donor. In regard to this clone: The antigen remains undetermined.

Sequenced material: PBMCs. The V and J genes are TRBV7-6 and TRBJ2-7, with TRBD1 matching over 9 bases. The receptor comes from a man between 25 and 39 years old in good health and CMV-seronegative. The CDR3 region is CASSRTGDGSYEQYF. In nucleotides, the CDR3 is TGTGCCAGCAGCCGGACAGGGGATGGATCCTACGAGCAGTACTTC.